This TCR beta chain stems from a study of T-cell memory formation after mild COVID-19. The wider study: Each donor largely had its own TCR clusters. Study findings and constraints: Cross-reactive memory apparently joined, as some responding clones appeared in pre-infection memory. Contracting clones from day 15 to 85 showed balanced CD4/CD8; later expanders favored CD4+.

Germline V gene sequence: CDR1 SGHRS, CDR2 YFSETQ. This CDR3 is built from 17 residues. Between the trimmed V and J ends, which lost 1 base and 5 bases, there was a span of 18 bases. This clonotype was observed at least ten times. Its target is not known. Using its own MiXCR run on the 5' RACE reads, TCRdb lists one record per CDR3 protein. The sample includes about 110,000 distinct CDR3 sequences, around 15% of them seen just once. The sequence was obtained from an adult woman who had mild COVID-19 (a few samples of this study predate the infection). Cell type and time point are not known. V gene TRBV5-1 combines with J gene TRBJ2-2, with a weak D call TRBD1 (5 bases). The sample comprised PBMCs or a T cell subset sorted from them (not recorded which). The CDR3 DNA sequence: TGCGCCAGCAGCTTGTTCGACAGACGGGCGAGGACCGGGGAGCTGTTTTTT. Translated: CASSLFDRRARTGELFF.